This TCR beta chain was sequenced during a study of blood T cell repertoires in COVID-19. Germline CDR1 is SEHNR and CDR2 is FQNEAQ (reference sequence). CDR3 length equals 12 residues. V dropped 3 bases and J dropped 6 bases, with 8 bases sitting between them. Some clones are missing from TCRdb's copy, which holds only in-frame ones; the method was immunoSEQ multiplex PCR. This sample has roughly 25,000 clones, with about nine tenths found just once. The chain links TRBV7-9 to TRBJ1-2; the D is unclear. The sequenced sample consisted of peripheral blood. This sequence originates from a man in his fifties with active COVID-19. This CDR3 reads CASSFRGNGYTF. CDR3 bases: TGTGCCAGCAGCTTTCGGGGAAATGGCTACACCTTC.